The subject of this entry is one T cell receptor (beta chain). This record belongs to a study of technical replicates of blood from several donors. With 5 bases removed from V and 0 bases from J, the gap between germline ends came to 8 bases. Germline-derived CDR1 and CDR2 are SGHRS and YFSETQ. The CDR3 has 14 amino acids. Some clones are missing from TCRdb's copy, which holds only in-frame ones; the method was immunoSEQ multiplex PCR. Among approximately 81,000 clones, 75% to 85% were seen once, and the ten largest hold roughly 3.7%. Input material: PBMCs. The clonotype originates from a human donor in good health. Some clones in this sample may be carry-over from other donors' samples. This sequence joins TRBV5-1 and TRBJ2-2; D unclear. CDR3 sequence (DNA): TGCGCCAGCAGACAAACAACGAACACCGGGGAGCTGTTTTTT. Amino acids: CASRQTTNTGELFF.